These 16 T cell receptor beta chains originate from one sample sequenced in a study of shared T cell receptors in the human thymus. Sequencing was performed with immunoSEQ multiplex PCR; in TCRdb, only in-frame clones are kept and a portion is missing. The repertoire includes hundreds of thousands of clones, 70% to 90% of them detected once, and 0.008% to 0.011% sits in the top ten. The sample was also linked to a second study, of human thymus T cells.

The sample consisted of thymocytes. The origin of the receptors is a girl under three years old with a congenital heart defect.

This chain links TRBV7-9 with TRBJ1-5; D gene ambiguous. CDR3 length equals 18 residues. Germline loops: CDR1 SEHNR, CDR2 FQNEAQ (reference sequence). Trimming left V 5 bases short and J 2 bases short, with 22 bases between. The CDR3 nucleotides are TGTGCCAGCAGCCCAGCCGGAGGCCTCCCAAGGGGCAATCAGCCCCAGCATTTT. Translation: CASSPAGGLPRGNQPQHF.

V gene TRBV15 combines with J gene TRBJ2-7; D gene uncertain. The V end lost 8 bases, the J end lost 2 bases, and 16 bases lay between the germline ends. Germline V CDR1 and CDR2: LNHNV, YYDKDF (reference sequence). CDR3 length: 14 amino acids. CDR3 amino acids: CATRIGRRTYEQYF. The CDR3 DNA reads as TGTGCCACCCGCATCGGCCGGCGGACCTACGAGCAGTACTTC.

J is TRBJ1-2 and V is TRBV5-1; the D gene is possibly TRBD1 (6 bases). Trimming left V 4 bases short and J 6 bases short, with 16 bases between. The CDR3 spans 14 residues. Germline CDR1 reads SGHRS; CDR2 reads YFSETQ. This CDR3 is CASSKIDRFDGYTF. Here the CDR3 DNA reads TGCGCCAGCAGCAAAATCGACAGGTTCGATGGCTACACCTTC.

J is TRBJ2-5 and V is TRBV10-3, with D possibly TRBD2 on 6 matching bases. Per the germline V gene, CDR1 is ENHRY and CDR2 is SYGVKD. Between the trimmed V and J ends, which lost 2 bases and 0 bases, there was a span of 13 bases. The CDR3 is made up of 16 amino acids. CDR3 DNA: TGTGCCATCAGTGAGGAGAATTCGGGAGACCAAGAGACCCAGTACTTC. It codes for CAISEENSGDQETQYF.

The V gene is TRBV6-6, the J gene TRBJ1-2; the D gene is possibly TRBD1 (5 bases). This CDR3 has 16 residues. The V gene's germline CDR1 is MNHNY and CDR2 SVGAGI (reference sequence). Trimming took 6 bases from V and 2 from J, leaving 19 bases between them. The DNA for the CDR3 is TGTGCCAGCAGAACGACCGTGGCCAGGGTAAACTATGGCTACACCTTC. Translated, it gives CASRTTVARVNYGYTF.

The chain links TRBV5-5 to TRBJ2-1, with a tentative D call TRBD2 (5 bases). CDR1 and CDR2 from the germline V gene are SGHKS and YYEKEE (reference sequence). V was shortened by 0 bases and J by 0 bases, with 10 bases between the two germline ends. This CDR3 is 16 amino acids long. The chain's CDR3 is CASSLEDWSSYNEQFF. The DNA of the CDR3 is TGTGCCAGCAGCTTGGAGGACTGGAGCTCCTACAATGAGCAGTTCTTC.

The V gene is TRBV27, the J gene TRBJ2-7, with TRBD2 as a possible D gene (6 bases). V lost 2 bases, J lost 4 bases, and 12 bases lay in between. The V gene's germline CDR1 is MNHEY and CDR2 SMNVEV (reference sequence). This CDR3 has 14 residues. CDR3 sequence reads: CASSLISGPYEQYF. CDR3 DNA sequence: TGTGCCAGCAGTTTAATTAGCGGACCATACGAGCAGTACTTC.

This clone showed up just once. The chain joins TRBV14 to TRBJ1-2, with a possible D match to TRBD1 (6 bases). The CDR3 covers 19 residues. The V end was cut by 1 base, the J end by 4 bases, with 25 bases between. The germline V gene has CDR1 SGHDN and CDR2 FVKESK. The chain's CDR3 is CASSQGAQGHFRATYGYTF. The CDR3 DNA follows: TGTGCCAGCAGCCAAGGTGCGCAGGGGCACTTTCGGGCAACCTATGGCTACACCTTC.

The chain has TRBV29-1 and TRBJ1-1; D is possibly TRBD1 (6 bases). Trimming cost V 5 bases and J 7 bases, with 17 bases left between them. CDR1 and CDR2 from the germline V gene are SQVTM and ANQGSEA. The CDR3 has 13 residues. This CDR3 is CSVNLPDSREAFF. The CDR3 DNA reads TGCAGCGTTAATCTACCGGACAGCCGTGAAGCTTTCTTT.

V and J are TRBV7-9 and TRBJ1-2; 7 positions match TRBD1. Trimming cost V 4 bases and J 2 bases; bases outside gene matches: 13. CDR3 size: 17 residues. Per the germline V gene, CDR1 is SEHNR and CDR2 is FQNEAQ (reference sequence). The CDR3 here is CASSSTACGTANYGYTF. CDR3 DNA: TGTGCCAGCAGCTCCACTGCCTGCGGGACAGCAAACTATGGCTACACCTTC.

The gene calls are TRBV19 and TRBJ2-2; 7 bases fit TRBD1. V dropped 6 bases and J dropped 8; count of bases not matched to a gene: 9. CDR3 length: 14 residues. The V gene's germline CDR1 is LNHDA and CDR2 SQIVND (reference sequence). CDR3 nucleotide sequence: TGTGCCAGTAGCTGGAAACAGGGGAAAGGGGAGCTGTTTTTT. Translating gives CASSWKQGKGELFF.

In nucleotides, the CDR3 is TGTGCCAGCAGCGTTCGGGGTAGCGGGGGATTGACCAACACCGGGGAGCTGTTTTTT. This gives the protein CASSVRGSGGLTNTGELFF. The gene calls are TRBV9 and TRBJ2-2, with 9 bases that match TRBD2. Germline CDR1 is SGDLS and CDR2 is YYNGEE. With 2 bases clipped from V and 2 bases from J, the junction kept 13 bases outside the gene matches. CDR3 size: 19 residues.

The chain joins TRBV29-1 to TRBJ2-1, with a tentative D call TRBD2 (6 bases). The CDR3 runs 17 residues. Germline-derived CDR1 and CDR2 are SQVTM and ANQGSEA. V gave up 0 bases and J gave up 0 bases, with 15 bases separating them. The CDR3 nucleotides are TGCAGCGTTGAAGATCTAAGGGGACTGAGCTCCTACAATGAGCAGTTCTTC. It translates to CSVEDLRGLSSYNEQFF.

This sequence joins TRBV4-3 and TRBJ1-2; the match to TRBD1 covers 10 bases. Germline-derived CDR1 and CDR2 are LGHNA and YSLEER. V lost 1 base, J lost 8 bases, and 22 bases stayed unmatched. The CDR3 covers 20 residues. The CDR3 loop is CASSQASGTGTGDAAGGYTF. The CDR3 nucleotides are TGCGCCAGCAGCCAAGCTAGCGGTACCGGGACAGGGGATGCCGCTGGAGGCTACACCTTC.

V gene TRBV12-5 combines with J gene TRBJ2-1; 15 bases align to TRBD2. The germline gives CDR1 LGHNT, CDR2 FRNRAP. This CDR3 contains 18 residues. V shed 4 bases and J 15 bases; nucleotides not matched to a gene: 19. The CDR3 nucleotides are TGTGCTAGTGGTTCGATGGGACTAGCGGGGGGCGAGTTGGGGATCCGGTTCTTC. Translating it yields CASGSMGLAGGELGIRFF. Filled out from reference TRBV12-5 and TRBJ2-1, the complete variable domain reads DARVTQTPRHKVTEMGQEVTMRCQPILGHNTVFWYRQTMMQGLELLAYFRNRAPLDDSGMPKDRFSAEMPDATLATLKIQPSEPRDSAVYFCASGSMGLAGGELGIRFFGPGTRLTVL.

V usage is TRBV2 and J usage is TRBJ2-1; TRBD2 is a possible D gene (6 bases). V was pared by 2 bases and J by 6 bases, with 8 bases between. CDR1 is SNHLY, CDR2 FYNNEI, per germline. The CDR3 is 13 amino acids. CDR3 sequence: CASSEREFNEQFF. The DNA of the CDR3 is TGTGCCAGCAGTGAACGGGAGTTCAATGAGCAGTTCTTC.